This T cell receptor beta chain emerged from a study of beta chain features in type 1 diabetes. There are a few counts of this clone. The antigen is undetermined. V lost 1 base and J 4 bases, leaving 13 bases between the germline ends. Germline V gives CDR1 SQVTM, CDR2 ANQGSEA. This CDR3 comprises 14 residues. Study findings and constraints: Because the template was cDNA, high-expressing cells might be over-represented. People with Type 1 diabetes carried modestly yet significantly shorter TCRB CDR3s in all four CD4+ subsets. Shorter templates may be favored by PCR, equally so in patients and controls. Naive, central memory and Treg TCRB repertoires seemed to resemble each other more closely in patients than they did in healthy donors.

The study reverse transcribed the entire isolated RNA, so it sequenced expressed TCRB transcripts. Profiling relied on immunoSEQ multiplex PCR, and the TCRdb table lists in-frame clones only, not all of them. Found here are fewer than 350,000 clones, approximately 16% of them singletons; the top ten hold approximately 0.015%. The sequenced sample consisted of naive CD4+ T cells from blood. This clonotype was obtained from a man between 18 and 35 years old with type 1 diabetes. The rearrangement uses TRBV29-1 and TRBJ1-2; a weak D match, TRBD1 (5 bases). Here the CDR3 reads CSVEGNVGGYGYTF. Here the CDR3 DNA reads TGCAGCGTTGAAGGTAACGTCGGGGGCTATGGCTACACCTTC.